These T cell receptor beta chains were read from a single sample in a study of T cell responses to AZD1222 COVID-19 vaccine. The assay was immunoSEQ multiplex PCR, and TCRdb's table has in-frame clones only and misses some. The sample holds 150,000 to 200,000 clones, about 95% seen once. The material sequenced was peripheral blood, taken on day 0 of AZD1222 vaccination. These receptor sequences come from an adult in good health. Both conserved end residues are part of each CDR3. The D gene is left open where the match is weak. Clone sizes are given selectively: once, few, many, or a class where the clone is expanded.

v_gene	j_gene	d_gene	abundance	CDR3nt	CDR3aa
TRBV10-3	TRBJ2-3	TRBD2	NA	TGTGCCATCGGGGGAGGGCGGGTCACAGATACGCAGTATTTT	CAIGGGRVTDTQYF
TRBV5-1	TRBJ2-7	TRBD2	few	TGCGCCAGCAGTCTAGCGGGGGACTCCTACGAGCAGTACTTC	CASSLAGDSYEQYF
TRBV6-4	TRBJ1-1	NA	few	TGTGCCAGCAGTGACTCCGCGGAAAACACTGAAGCTTTCTTT	CASSDSAENTEAFF
TRBV5-4	TRBJ2-5	NA	NA	TGTGCCAGCAGCTTGGAGCCCCCCCCAGAGACCCAGTACTTC	CASSLEPPPETQYF
TRBV28	TRBJ1-5	NA	NA	TGTGCCAGCAGGGGACCGGGTGAGGAGCCCCAGCATTTT	CASRGPGEEPQHF
TRBV11-2	TRBJ1-1	NA	NA	TGTGCCAGCAGCTTTGTCAGGAACACTGAAGCTTTCTTT	CASSFVRNTEAFF
TRBV18	TRBJ1-1	TRBD1	NA	TGTGCCAGCTCACGGACAGGGGGAATGAACACTGAAGCTTTCTTT	CASSRTGGMNTEAFF
TRBV6-1	TRBJ1-5	TRBD1	NA	TGTGCCAGCAGTGAACAAGGGGGCAGGGGGCAGCCCCAGCATTTT	CASSEQGGRGQPQHF
TRBV5-4	TRBJ1-3	NA	NA	TGTGCCAGCAGCAGAGGCGGTGCGGGGGCGGAAAACACCATATATTTT	CASSRGGAGAENTIYF
TRBV6-2/TRBV6-3	TRBJ1-3	NA	NA	TGTGCCAGCAGTTACCAAGCCCCAGGAAACACCATATATTTT	CASSYQAPGNTIYF
TRBV4-1	TRBJ2-5	NA	NA	TGCGCCAGCAGCCCCCTACGGGACGCCCAAGAGACCCAGTACTTC	CASSPLRDAQETQYF
TRBV7-9	TRBJ2-7	NA	NA	TGTGCCAGCAGCTCAGGACAGAAACCCTACGAGCAGTACTTC	CASSSGQKPYEQYF
TRBV6-5	TRBJ1-6	TRBD1	NA	TGTGCCAGTGGGACAGGGGATTCACCCCTCCACTTT	CASGTGDSPLHF
TRBV3-1/TRBV3-2	TRBJ2-7	TRBD1	NA	TGTGCCAGCAGCCCGGGACAGGGGGCCGCTGGTCCCTACGAGCAGTACTTC	CASSPGQGAAGPYEQYF
TRBV11-2	TRBJ1-4	NA	NA	TGTGCCAGCAGCTTCAATACAGGCTCTGTTGAAAAACTGTTTTTT	CASSFNTGSVEKLFF
TRBV5-1	TRBJ2-1	NA	NA	TGCGCCAGTTCCCGCCAGAGCTCCTACAATGAGCAGTTCTTC	CASSRQSSYNEQFF
TRBV24-1	TRBJ1-1	TRBD1	NA	TGTGCCACCAGCGATTCCGGGACAGGAAACACTGAAGCTTTCTTT	CATSDSGTGNTEAFF
TRBV5-1	TRBJ2-1	TRBD2	NA	TGCGCCAGCAGCTTGGTAGCGGGGGGCTCCTACAATGAGCAGTTCTTC	CASSLVAGGSYNEQFF
TRBV7-2	TRBJ2-1	TRBD2	NA	TGTGCCAGCAGCTTAGTAGCGGGAGGCAGAAATGAGCAGTTCTTC	CASSLVAGGRNEQFF
TRBV18	TRBJ1-1	NA	NA	TGTGCCAGCTCACCATCGGGGGATGGCACTGAAGCTTTCTTT	CASSPSGDGTEAFF
TRBV6-4	TRBJ1-6	NA	NA	TGTGCCAGCAGCGAAGACAGGAATTCACCCCTCCACTTT	CASSEDRNSPLHF
TRBV7-7	TRBJ2-3	NA	NA	TGTGCCAGCAGCTTGGGGGCGGGAAACACAGATACGCAGTATTTT	CASSLGAGNTDTQYF
TRBV28	TRBJ2-1	NA	NA	TGTGCCAGCAGCCACCCGCTGGGGGGCCTTGAGCAGTTCTTC	CASSHPLGGLEQFF
TRBV7-9	TRBJ2-7	NA	once	TGTGCCAGCAGCTTAAGGGGAGACCTCGAGCAGTACTTC	CASSLRGDLEQYF
TRBV3-1/TRBV3-2	TRBJ2-2	NA	NA	TGTGCCAGCGGATTACGGGGGCCTCGGCTGTTTTTT	CASGLRGPRLFF
TRBV28	TRBJ1-1	NA	NA	TGTGCCAGCAGTTTGGCCGCGCGGGGGAACACTGAAGCTTTCTTT	CASSLAARGNTEAFF
TRBV18	TRBJ2-5	TRBD2	NA	TGTGCCAGCTCACCCCCGACTAGCGGGAGGTCAGAGACCCAGTACTTC	CASSPPTSGRSETQYF
TRBV30	TRBJ1-2	TRBD1	NA	TGTGCCTGGAGCAGGAGGGGGGGGGACAGGGATGGCTACACCTTC	CAWSRRGGDRDGYTF
TRBV3-1/TRBV3-2	TRBJ1-2	TRBD1	NA	TGTGCCAGCAGCGGGGACAGGGGTGGAGGCTACACCTTC	CASSGDRGGGYTF
TRBV5-6	TRBJ1-4	TRBD1	NA	TGTGCCAGCAGCTTGAGGGACAGGGGCGAAAAACTGTTTTTT	CASSLRDRGEKLFF
TRBV10-3	TRBJ2-2	NA	NA	TGTGCCATCAGTGAGTCGATCAACGGGCCCAACACCGGGGAGCTGTTTTTT	CAISESINGPNTGELFF
TRBV5-8	TRBJ2-2	NA	NA	TGTGCCAGCAGCTTAGGCGTCAGCGGGGAGCTGTTTTTT	CASSLGVSGELFF
TRBV19	TRBJ2-1	NA	NA	TGTGCCAGTACGGAAGGCACCTACAATGAGCAGTTCTTC	CASTEGTYNEQFF
TRBV12-5	TRBJ1-1	NA	NA	TGTGCTAGTGGTTTCGGGACTGAAGCTTTCTTT	CASGFGTEAFF
TRBV7-8	TRBJ1-2	NA	NA	TGTGCCAGCAGCTTAGGTACCACGGCGGGCTACACCTTC	CASSLGTTAGYTF
TRBV24-1	TRBJ1-1	NA	once	TGTGCCACCAGTGATTTATACCCGGGGTCGAACACTGAAGCTTTCTTT	CATSDLYPGSNTEAFF
TRBV12-3/TRBV12-4	TRBJ1-5	NA	NA	TGTGCCAGCAGCCCCCAACATCCCCAGCCCCAGCATTTT	CASSPQHPQPQHF
TRBV24-1	TRBJ1-2	TRBD1	NA	TGTGCCACCAGTGATCCAGGGGGCTCTGGCTACACCTTC	CATSDPGGSGYTF
TRBV11-2	TRBJ1-2	NA	NA	TGTGCCAGCAGCTTAGCAGTCCAGGGAGGTGGCTACACCTTC	CASSLAVQGGGYTF
TRBV11-3	TRBJ2-3	NA	NA	TGTGCCAGCAGCTTAGGCGTCAGCAGGAGCACAGATACGCAGTATTTT	CASSLGVSRSTDTQYF
TRBV4-2	TRBJ1-4	NA	NA	TGTGCCAGCAGCCTCCCCCAAGAAAAACTGTTTTTT	CASSLPQEKLFF
TRBV14	TRBJ2-1	NA	NA	TGTGCCAGCAGCCAAATGGGGGGCAATGAGCAGTTCTTC	CASSQMGGNEQFF
TRBV10-2	TRBJ1-1	NA	NA	TGCGCCAGCAGTGGGACGGTAGGGGTGGACACTGAAGCTTTCTTT	CASSGTVGVDTEAFF
TRBV5-1	TRBJ1-2	NA	NA	TGCGCCAGCAGCTTGGCTGGGGACTATGGCTACACCTTC	CASSLAGDYGYTF